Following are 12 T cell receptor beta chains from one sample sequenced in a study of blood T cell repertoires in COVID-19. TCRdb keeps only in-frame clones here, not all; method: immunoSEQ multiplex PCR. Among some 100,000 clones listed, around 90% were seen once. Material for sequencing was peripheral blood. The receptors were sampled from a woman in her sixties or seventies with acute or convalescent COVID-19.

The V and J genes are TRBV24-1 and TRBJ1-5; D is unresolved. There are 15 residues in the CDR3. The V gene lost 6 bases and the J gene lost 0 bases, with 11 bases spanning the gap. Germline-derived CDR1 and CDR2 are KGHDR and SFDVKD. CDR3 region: CATSPGIHSNQPQHF. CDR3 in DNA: TGTGCCACCAGTCCCGGGATCCATAGCAATCAGCCCCAGCATTTT.

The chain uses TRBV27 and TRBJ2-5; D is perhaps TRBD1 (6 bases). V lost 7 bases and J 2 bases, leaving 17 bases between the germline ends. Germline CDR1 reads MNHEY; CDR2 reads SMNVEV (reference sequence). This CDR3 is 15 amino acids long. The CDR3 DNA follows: TGTGCCAGCAAGAGGGCAGGGGTTGGGCAAGAGACCCAGTACTTC. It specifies CASKRAGVGQETQYF.

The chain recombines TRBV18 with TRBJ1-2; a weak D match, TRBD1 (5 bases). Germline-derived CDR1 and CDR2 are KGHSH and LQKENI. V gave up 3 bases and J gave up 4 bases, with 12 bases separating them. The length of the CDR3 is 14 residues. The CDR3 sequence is CASSPGLSGYGYTF. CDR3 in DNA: TGTGCCAGCTCACCGGGACTCTCGGGCTATGGCTACACCTTC.

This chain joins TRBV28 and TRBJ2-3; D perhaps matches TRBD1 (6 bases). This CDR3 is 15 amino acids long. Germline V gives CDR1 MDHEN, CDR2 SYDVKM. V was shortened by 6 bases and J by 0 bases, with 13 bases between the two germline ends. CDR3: CASRRQEISTDTQYF. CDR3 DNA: TGTGCCAGCAGAAGACAGGAGATAAGCACAGATACGCAGTATTTT. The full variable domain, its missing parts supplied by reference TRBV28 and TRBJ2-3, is DVKVTQSSRYLVKRTGEKVFLECVQDMDHENMFWYRQDPGLGLRLIYFSYDVKMKEKGDIPEGYSVSREKKERFSLILESASTNQTSMYLCASRRQEISTDTQYFGPGTRLTVL.

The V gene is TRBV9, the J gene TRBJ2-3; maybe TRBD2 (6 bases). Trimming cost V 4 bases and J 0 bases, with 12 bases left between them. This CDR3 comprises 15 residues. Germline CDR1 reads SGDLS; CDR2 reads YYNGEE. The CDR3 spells CASSFSGSSTDTQYF. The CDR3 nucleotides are TGTGCCAGCAGCTTTAGCGGATCTAGCACAGATACGCAGTATTTT.

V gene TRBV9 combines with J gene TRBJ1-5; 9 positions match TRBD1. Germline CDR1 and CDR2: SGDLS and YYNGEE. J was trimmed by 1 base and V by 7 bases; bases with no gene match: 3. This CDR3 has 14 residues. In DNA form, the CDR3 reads TGTGCCAGCTGGGGGACAGGGAGCAATCAGCCCCAGCATTTT. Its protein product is CASWGTGSNQPQHF.

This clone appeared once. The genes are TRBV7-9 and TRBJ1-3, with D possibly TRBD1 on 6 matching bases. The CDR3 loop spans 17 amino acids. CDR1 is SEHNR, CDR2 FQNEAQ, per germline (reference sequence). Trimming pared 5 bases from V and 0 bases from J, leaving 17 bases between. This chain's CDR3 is CASSPAPGQVSGNTIYF. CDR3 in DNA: TGTGCCAGCAGCCCCGCACCGGGACAAGTCTCTGGAAACACCATATATTTT.

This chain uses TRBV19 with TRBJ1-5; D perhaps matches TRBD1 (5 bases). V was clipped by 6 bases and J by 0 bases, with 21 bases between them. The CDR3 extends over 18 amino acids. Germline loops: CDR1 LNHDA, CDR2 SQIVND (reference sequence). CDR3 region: CASSPRVGGTLSNQPQHF. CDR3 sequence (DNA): TGTGCCAGTAGCCCTAGGGTGGGAGGGACCCTTAGCAATCAGCCCCAGCATTTT.

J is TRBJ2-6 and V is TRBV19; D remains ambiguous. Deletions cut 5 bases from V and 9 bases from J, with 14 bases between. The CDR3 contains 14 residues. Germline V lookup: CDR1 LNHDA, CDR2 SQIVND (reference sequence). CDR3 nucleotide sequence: TGTGCCAGTAGTCCTGGGCAGTTACGCAACGTCCTGACTTTC. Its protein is CASSPGQLRNVLTF.

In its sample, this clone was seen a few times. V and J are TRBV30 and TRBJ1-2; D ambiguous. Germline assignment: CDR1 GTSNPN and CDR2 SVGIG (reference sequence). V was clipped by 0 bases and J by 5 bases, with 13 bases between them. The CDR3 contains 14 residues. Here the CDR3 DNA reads TGTGCCTGGAGTGTACGTGGGGAGGGATATGGCTACACCTTC. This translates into CAWSVRGEGYGYTF.

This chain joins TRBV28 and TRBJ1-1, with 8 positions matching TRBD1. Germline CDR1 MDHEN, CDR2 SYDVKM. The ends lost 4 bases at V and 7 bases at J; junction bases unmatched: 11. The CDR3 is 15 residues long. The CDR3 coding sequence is TGTGCCAGCAGTTCGCTGCAGGGGGCCACTGGTGAAGCTTTCTTT. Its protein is CASSSLQGATGEAFF.

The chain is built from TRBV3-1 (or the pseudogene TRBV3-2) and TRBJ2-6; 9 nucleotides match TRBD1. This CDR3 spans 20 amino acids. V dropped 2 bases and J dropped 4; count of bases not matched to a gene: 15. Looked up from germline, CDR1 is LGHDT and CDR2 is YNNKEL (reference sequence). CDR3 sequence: CASSQTGTGNSLRGANVLTF. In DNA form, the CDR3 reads TGTGCCAGCAGCCAAACAGGGACAGGGAATTCCCTACGCGGGGCCAACGTCCTGACTTTC.